The clone carrying this T cell receptor (beta chain) came up a few times. This sample was included in a study of blood T cell repertoires in COVID-19. Cohorts were based on clinical histories the participants reported. In the authors' workflow: Estimates of nucleated cell counts were drawn from the amplification of reference gene primers. Generated by immunoSEQ multiplex PCR, the TCRdb table keeps only in-frame clones and is missing some. V, J and clone size were drawn from that table, and D and trimming were deduced from the DNA. The data hold approximately 360,000 clones, with 80% to 85% observed a single time. The CDR3 is made up of 11 amino acids. The V gene's germline CDR1 is DFQATT and CDR2 SNEGSKA (reference sequence). V lost 1 base to trimming and J lost 9 bases, with 9 bases between them.

The source of this sequence is a woman between 45 and 60 years old who had recovered from COVID-19. Material for sequencing was PBMCs or T cells enriched from blood (not recorded which). J is TRBJ1-1 and V is TRBV20-1; weak D call: TRBD1 (6 bases). The CDR3 DNA reads TGCAGTGCTAGAGTCGGGACAAAAGCTTTCTTT. This codes for CSARVGTKAFF.